A selection of T cell receptor beta chains follows, all from one sample in a study of control samples from healthy donors and cancer patients. Sequencing used immunoSEQ multiplex PCR; TCRdb keeps in-frame clones, though not all of them. The sample holds more than 95,000 clones, over 75% seen once. The sequenced sample consisted of blood. Receptors originate from a man in his forties in good health. Each CDR3 is given without its conserved first and last residue. Fields, in order: CDR3 protein, clone size, CDR3 length, V gene. The size entry is marked missing in some rows and otherwise reads once, few, many or a size class.

ASSATGTGVDIQY,NA,13,TRBV9
ASRQTGQSGETQY,NA,13,TRBV7-7
ASSPPGQGGETQY,NA,13,TRBV18
ASSVQYNSPLH,NA,11,TRBV7-3
ASSSGTGQSEAF,NA,12,TRBV11-3
SVDTGTSPDTQY,NA,12,TRBV29-1
ASSWTGTGELF,NA,11,TRBV5-1
ASSADTNTEAF,NA,11,TRBV7-8
ASSIVGGQAEAF,NA,12,TRBV19
SVEDGAGYT,few,9,TRBV29-1
ASSLEYGTVEAF,NA,12,TRBV7-2
ASSPRLAGRQETQY,NA,14,TRBV13
ATSDPRRGEKLF,NA,12,TRBV24-1
ASSKATSYEQY,NA,11,TRBV2
ASSRAGQAYEQY,NA,12,TRBV7-2
ASSLGQGRYEQY,NA,12,TRBV4-3
ASKGVLVNTIY,NA,11,TRBV25-1
AWSVAGRGVTGELF,NA,14,TRBV30
ASSLVDRGGYT,once,11,TRBV7-2
ASPRRGGPSTDTQY,NA,14,TRBV2
ASSLGPTGTYGYT,few,13,TRBV7-9
ASSDVGTSGSGEQF,NA,14,TRBV6-1
ASSELRTQY,NA,9,TRBV2
ASSQYGSSSYEQY,once,13,TRBV4-1
ASSSPMVANSMNTEAF,NA,16,TRBV11-2
AISSIGQVNTNYGYT,NA,15,TRBV10-3
ASSPWASGGSTDTQY,NA,15,TRBV2
AGGKIRDSNQPQH,NA,13,TRBV6-6
ATSVGSSYEQY,once,11,TRBV24-1
AWNTPRASMNTEAF,NA,14,TRBV30
ASSQDRASTDTQY,NA,13,TRBV4-3
ASSLGAILAGDEQF,NA,14,TRBV5-1
ASRGSPRNYEQY,NA,12,TRBV10-2
ASTTKNYNEQF,NA,11,TRBV6-6
ASSLALGTGMNEQY,NA,14,TRBV7-6
ASRWTSGGRELF,NA,12,TRBV19
ASSLVRSSKNIQY,NA,13,TRBV5-8
ASSQYSSGTSGGEQY,NA,15,TRBV3-1/TRBV3-2
SVEDRKGTGEVSYEQY,NA,16,TRBV29-1
ASSDRTGGYEQY,NA,12,TRBV2
ASGLGPSGVLQETQY,NA,15,TRBV12-5
ASSLGQETQY,once,10,TRBV5-1
ASSSFGSARGTGELF,NA,15,TRBV11-3
ASSQQPYNEQF,NA,11,TRBV27
ASSLQPGLEQF,NA,11,TRBV7-3
ASSETIAGAGGPYEQY,NA,16,TRBV9
AIRSLAGGPTDTQY,NA,14,TRBV10-3
ASSLYLQMGFSYGYT,NA,15,TRBV5-6
ASSDRVGNTIY,many,11,TRBV25-1
ASRHKNRGKVDSPLH,once,15,TRBV7-9
ASSGDRYQPQH,NA,11,TRBV2
ASSLGGQGETQY,NA,12,TRBV7-3
ASSKWGRGSQYNEQF,NA,15,TRBV21-1
ASSGMTGNNQPQH,NA,13,TRBV7-8
ASSSSGWTGEYGYT,NA,14,TRBV11-3
ASRLTGEIDNSPLH,NA,14,TRBV6-6
AWSGQEDYGYT,NA,11,TRBV30